Shown below are 10 T cell receptor beta chains from a single sample sequenced in a study of human T cells and chemical hapten exposure. TCRdb ran MiXCR on the RACE reads and lists one entry per CDR3 protein. The data show about 80,000 distinct CDR3 sequences, 13% to 15% seen once. The time point here: pre-sensitization, week 0. Specified treatment: therapeutic diphenylcyclopropenone sensitization with weekly scalp DPC. The sample in question was whole blood, obtained in connection with sensitization to the hapten diphenylcyclopropenone (DPC). Source of these receptors: a woman between 50 and 59 years old with alopecia areata. Some clones in this sample may be carry-over from other donors' samples.

V and J are TRBV5-8 and TRBJ1-1, with D possibly matching TRBD1 (6 bases). Per the germline V gene, CDR1 is SGHTS and CDR2 is YDEGEE. The CDR3 is 13 residues long. The V end was cut by 5 bases, the J end by 3 bases, with 11 bases between. The CDR3 reads CASSGTYYTEAFF. In DNA form, the CDR3 reads TGTGCCAGCAGTGGGACATACTACACTGAAGCTTTCTTT.

The chain employs TRBV7-9 and TRBJ2-7; D gene uncertain. Per the germline V gene, CDR1 is SEHNR and CDR2 is FQNEAQ (reference sequence). The CDR3 sequence is 12 residues long. Deletions cut 5 bases from V and 7 bases from J, with 12 bases between. The CDR3 reads CASSETRTEQYF. DNA of the CDR3: TGTGCCAGCAGCGAAACCCGCACAGAGCAGTACTTC.

This clonotype has only a few counts. The chain recombines TRBV20-1 with TRBJ2-2; 14 positions match TRBD2. The CDR3 consists of 17 residues. Germline lookup yields CDR1 DFQATT and CDR2 SNEGSKA (reference sequence). The junction had 7 bases not matched to a gene; V was cut back by 5 bases and J by 2 bases. The CDR3 is CSAAGTSGRRNTGELFF. The CDR3 nucleotides read TGCAGTGCTGCCGGGACTAGCGGGAGACGAAACACCGGGGAGCTGTTTTTT.

This clonotype was seen a handful of times. V usage is TRBV29-1 and J usage is TRBJ2-7; D possibly corresponds to TRBD1 (6 bases). Germline V gene sequence: CDR1 SQVTM, CDR2 ANQGSEA. Deletions cut 6 bases from V and 7 bases from J, with 13 bases between. The CDR3 runs to 11 residues. DNA of the CDR3: TGCAGCGTAGAACAGGGATTAGAGCAGTACTTC. It specifies CSVEQGLEQYF.

This clonotype has ten or more counts. The chain is built from TRBV24-1 and TRBJ1-1; 8 nucleotides agree with TRBD1. The V and J ends lost 9 bases and 1 base, in that order; junction bases with no gene match: 6. CDR1 KGHDR and CDR2 SFDVKD come from the germline V gene. This CDR3 contains 14 residues. The CDR3 is CATAGGTGNTEAFF. CDR3 in DNA: TGTGCCACCGCAGGGGGGACAGGGAACACTGAAGCTTTCTTT.

This clonotype appeared a few times. The V gene is TRBV10-1, the J gene TRBJ2-1; D perhaps matches TRBD2 (6 bases). The V and J ends lost 3 bases and 8 bases respectively, with 14 bases between them. CDR3 length: 14 residues. Germline CDR1 is WNHNN and CDR2 is SYGVQD (reference sequence). The CDR3 loop is CASSERLEGDEQFF. The DNA for the CDR3 is TGCGCCAGCAGTGAACGGCTGGAGGGCGATGAGCAGTTCTTC.

This clonotype was recorded a few times. The J gene is TRBJ1-1, the V gene TRBV3-1; D is possibly TRBD1 (6 bases). V lost 2 bases to trimming and J lost 7 bases, with 11 bases between them. From germline, CDR1 is LGHDT and CDR2 YNNKEL (reference sequence). The CDR3 has 13 residues. The CDR3 region has the DNA TGTGCCAGCAGCCAACAGGGGCGGAATGAAGCTTTCTTT. Protein: CASSQQGRNEAFF. Using reference TRBV3-1 and TRBJ1-1 for the parts outside the CDR3, the full variable domain is DTAVSQTPKYLVTQMGNDKSIKCEQNLGHDTMYWYKQDSKKFLKIMFSYNNKELIINETVPNRFSPKSPDKAHLNLHINSLELGDSAVYFCASSQQGRNEAFFGQGTRLTVV.

This clonotype was found many times. The chain couples TRBV10-3 to TRBJ2-7; D possibly corresponds to TRBD2 (5 bases). The CDR3 consists of 12 residues. With 8 bases removed from V and 5 bases from J, the gap between germline ends came to 13 bases. CDR1 is ENHRY and CDR2 is SYGVKD in the germline V gene. CDR3 in amino acids: CAIGSWGDEQYF. The DNA for the CDR3 is TGTGCCATCGGGTCTTGGGGAGACGAGCAGTACTTC.

The sample holds many counts of this clonotype. V and J are TRBV5-1 and TRBJ2-6; D might be TRBD2 (5 bases). Per germline, CDR1 SGHRS and CDR2 YFSETQ. V lost 5 bases, J lost 2 bases, and 14 bases lay in between. CDR3 length: 16 residues. The CDR3 nucleotides are TGCGCCAGCAGTCGGGAAGGTGGGGCTGGGGCCAACGTCCTGACTTTC. It is translated as CASSREGGAGANVLTF.

The gene calls are TRBV7-9 and TRBJ2-7; tentative D call: TRBD2 (6 bases). CDR3 length: 14 residues. V was pared by 5 bases and J by 1 base, with 12 bases between. In germline, CDR1 is SEHNR, CDR2 FQNEAQ (reference sequence). CDR3 sequence (DNA): TGTGCCAGCAGCCCTCCGGGACTTTCCTACGAGCAGTACTTC. It yields the protein CASSPPGLSYEQYF.